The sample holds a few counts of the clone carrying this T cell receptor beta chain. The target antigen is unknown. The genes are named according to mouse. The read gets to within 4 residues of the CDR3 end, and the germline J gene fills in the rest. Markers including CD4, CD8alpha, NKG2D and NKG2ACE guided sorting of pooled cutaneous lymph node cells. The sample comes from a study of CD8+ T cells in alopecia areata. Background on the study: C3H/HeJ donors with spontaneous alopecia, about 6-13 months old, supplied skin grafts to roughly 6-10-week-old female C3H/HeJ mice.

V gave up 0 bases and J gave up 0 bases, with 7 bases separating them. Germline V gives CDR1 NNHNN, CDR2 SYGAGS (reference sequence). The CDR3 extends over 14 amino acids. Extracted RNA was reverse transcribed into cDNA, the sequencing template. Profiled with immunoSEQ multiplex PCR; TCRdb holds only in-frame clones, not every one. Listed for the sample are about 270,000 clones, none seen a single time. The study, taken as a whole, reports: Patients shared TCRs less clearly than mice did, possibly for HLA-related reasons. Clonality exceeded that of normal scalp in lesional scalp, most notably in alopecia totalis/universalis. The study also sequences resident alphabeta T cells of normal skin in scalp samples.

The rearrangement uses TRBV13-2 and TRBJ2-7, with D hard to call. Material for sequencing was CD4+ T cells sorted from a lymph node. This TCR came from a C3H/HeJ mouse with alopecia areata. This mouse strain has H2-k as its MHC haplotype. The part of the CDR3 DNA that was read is TGTGCCAGCGGTGATGCCAGGAGCTCCTAT. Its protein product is CASGDARSSY. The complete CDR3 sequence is CASGDARSSYEQYF.